This T cell receptor (beta chain) appears in the sequencing data of a study of T cell responses to AZD1222 COVID-19 vaccine. V was trimmed by 0 bases and J by 10 bases, leaving 10 bases between them. CDR1 is KGHSH, CDR2 LQKENI, per germline. The CDR3 runs to 13 residues. Data came from immunoSEQ multiplex PCR; TCRdb stores just in-frame clones and leaves some out. The data show about 140,000 clones, with approximately 90% seen just once and roughly 1.2% held by the top ten. V is TRBV18 and J is TRBJ2-1; D is unresolved. The specimen comprised peripheral blood, sampled 28 days after the second AZD1222 dose. The sequence was obtained from an adult who received the AZD1222 COVID-19 vaccine. The CDR3 sequence: CASSPPFLTEQFF. The CDR3 DNA follows: TGTGCCAGCTCACCACCTTTCCTGACGGAGCAGTTCTTC.